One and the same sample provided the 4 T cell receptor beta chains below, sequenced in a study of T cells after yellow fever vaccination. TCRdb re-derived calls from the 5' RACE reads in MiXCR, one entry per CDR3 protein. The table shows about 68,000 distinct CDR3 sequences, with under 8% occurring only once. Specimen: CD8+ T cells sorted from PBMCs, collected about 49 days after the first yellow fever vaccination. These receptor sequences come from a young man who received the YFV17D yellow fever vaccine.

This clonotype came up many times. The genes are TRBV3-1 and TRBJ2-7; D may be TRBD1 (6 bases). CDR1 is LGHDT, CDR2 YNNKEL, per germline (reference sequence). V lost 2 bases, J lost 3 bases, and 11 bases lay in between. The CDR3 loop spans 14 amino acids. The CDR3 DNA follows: TGTGCCAGCAGCCAAACCGGGACAAACTACGAGCAGTACTTC. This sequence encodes CASSQTGTNYEQYF.

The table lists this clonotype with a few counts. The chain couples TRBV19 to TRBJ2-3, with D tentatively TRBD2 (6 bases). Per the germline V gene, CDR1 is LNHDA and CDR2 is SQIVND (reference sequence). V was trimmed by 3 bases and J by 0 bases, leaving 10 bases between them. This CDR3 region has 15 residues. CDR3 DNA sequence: TGTGCCAGTAGTATGGGCGGGGCTAGCACAGATACGCAGTATTTT. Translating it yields CASSMGGASTDTQYF.

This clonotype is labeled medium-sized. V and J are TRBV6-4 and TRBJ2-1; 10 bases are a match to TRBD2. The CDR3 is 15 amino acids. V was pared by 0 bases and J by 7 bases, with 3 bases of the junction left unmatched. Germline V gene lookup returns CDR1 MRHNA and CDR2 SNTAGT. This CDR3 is CASSDSSGGANEQFF. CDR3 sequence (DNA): TGTGCCAGCAGTGACTCGAGCGGGGGGGCAAATGAGCAGTTCTTC.

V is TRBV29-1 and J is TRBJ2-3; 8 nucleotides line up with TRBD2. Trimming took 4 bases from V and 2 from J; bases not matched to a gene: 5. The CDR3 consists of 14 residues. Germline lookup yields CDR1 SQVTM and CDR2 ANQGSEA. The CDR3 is CSVVTGGTTDTQYF. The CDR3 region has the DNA TGCAGCGTTGTCACGGGGGGGACCACAGATACGCAGTATTTT.